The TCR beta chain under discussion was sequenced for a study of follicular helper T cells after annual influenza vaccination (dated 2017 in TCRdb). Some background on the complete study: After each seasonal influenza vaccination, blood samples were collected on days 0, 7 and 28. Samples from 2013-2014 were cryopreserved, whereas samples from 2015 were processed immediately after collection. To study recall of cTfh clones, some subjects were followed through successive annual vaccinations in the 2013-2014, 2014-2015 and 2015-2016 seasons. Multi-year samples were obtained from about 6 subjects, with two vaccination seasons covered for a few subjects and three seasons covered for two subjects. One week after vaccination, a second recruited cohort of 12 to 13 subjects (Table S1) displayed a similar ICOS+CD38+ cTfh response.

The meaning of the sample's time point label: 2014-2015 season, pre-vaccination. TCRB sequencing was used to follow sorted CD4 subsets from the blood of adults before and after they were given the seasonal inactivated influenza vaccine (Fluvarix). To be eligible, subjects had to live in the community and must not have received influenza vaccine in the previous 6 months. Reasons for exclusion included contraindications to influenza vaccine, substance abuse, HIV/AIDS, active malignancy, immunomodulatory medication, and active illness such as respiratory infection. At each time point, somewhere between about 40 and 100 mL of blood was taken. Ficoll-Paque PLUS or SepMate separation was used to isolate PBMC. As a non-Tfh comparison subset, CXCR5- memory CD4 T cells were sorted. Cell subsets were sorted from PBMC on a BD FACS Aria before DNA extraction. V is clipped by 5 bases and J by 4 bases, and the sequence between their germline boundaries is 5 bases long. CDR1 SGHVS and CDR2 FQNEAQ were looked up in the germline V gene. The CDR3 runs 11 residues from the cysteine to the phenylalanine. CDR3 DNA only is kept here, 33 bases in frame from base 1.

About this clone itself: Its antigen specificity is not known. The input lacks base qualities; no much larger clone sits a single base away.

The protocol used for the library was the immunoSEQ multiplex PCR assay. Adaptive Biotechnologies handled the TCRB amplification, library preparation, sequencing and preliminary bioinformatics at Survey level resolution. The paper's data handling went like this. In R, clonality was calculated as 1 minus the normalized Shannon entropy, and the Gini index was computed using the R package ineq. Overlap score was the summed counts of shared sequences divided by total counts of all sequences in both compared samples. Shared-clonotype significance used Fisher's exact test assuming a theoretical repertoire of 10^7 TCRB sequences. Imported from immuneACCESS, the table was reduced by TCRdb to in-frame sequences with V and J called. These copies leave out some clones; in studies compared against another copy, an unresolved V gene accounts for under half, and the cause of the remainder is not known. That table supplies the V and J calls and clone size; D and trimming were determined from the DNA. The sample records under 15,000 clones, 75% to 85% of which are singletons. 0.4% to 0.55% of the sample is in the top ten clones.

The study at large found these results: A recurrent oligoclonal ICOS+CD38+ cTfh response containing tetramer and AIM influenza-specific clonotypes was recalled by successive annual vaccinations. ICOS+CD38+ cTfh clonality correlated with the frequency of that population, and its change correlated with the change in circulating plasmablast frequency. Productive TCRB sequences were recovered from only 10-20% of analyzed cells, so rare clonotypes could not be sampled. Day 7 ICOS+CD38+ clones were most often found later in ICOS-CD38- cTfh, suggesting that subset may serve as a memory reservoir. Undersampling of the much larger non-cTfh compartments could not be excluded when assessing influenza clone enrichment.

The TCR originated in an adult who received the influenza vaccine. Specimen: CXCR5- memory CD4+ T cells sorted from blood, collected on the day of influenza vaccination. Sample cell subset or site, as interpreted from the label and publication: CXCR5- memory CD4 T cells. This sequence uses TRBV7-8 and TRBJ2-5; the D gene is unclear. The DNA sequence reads TGTGCCAGCAGCCCCCTAGAGACCCAGTACTTC. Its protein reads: CASSPLETQYF.